Sequencing of this T cell receptor beta chain was carried out in a study of spatial heterogeneity in lung cancer. The time point denotes: blood at routine non-recurrence follow-up after resection. Sequencing of whole RNA from tumor, nontumor lung or frozen PBMC involved no sorting. TCRdb independently ran MiXCR on the 5' RACE reads; one entry per CDR3 protein. The table lists roughly 120,000 distinct CDR3 sequences, 12% of them singletons. This clonotype has at least ten counts. There are 21 residues in the CDR3. V lost 0 bases and J lost 0; bases outside the gene matches: 9. Germline lookup yields CDR1 MNHEY and CDR2 SMNVEV (reference sequence).

The starting material was PBMCs, obtained at follow-up. The TCR originated in a male donor with early-stage non-small cell lung cancer. The chain is built from TRBV27 and TRBJ2-1, with 15 bases lining up with TRBD2. The CDR3 loop is CASSLSRSGTSGGLSYNEQFF. In nucleotides, the CDR3 is TGTGCCAGCAGTTTATCAAGATCGGGGACTAGCGGGGGGCTCTCCTACAATGAGCAGTTCTTC.